The 3 T cell receptor beta chains in this list originate from one sample, sequenced in a study of OX40 agonist ivuxolimab in advanced cancers. Repertoires were generated with immunoSEQ multiplex PCR, while TCRdb's copy carries only in-frame clones and drops some. The sample gives 27,000 or so clones, more than 70% of which show up once; 20% to 25% is in the top ten. Sequenced here: CD4+ or CD8+ T cells sorted from blood, sampled in a trial of the OX40 agonist ivuxolimab. These receptors were taken from an adult with an advanced solid tumor such as melanoma, head and neck, liver or kidney cancer.

The genes are TRBV5-1 and TRBJ2-3; TRBD2 is a possible D gene (6 bases). The germline gives CDR1 SGHRS, CDR2 YFSETQ. CDR3 size: 16 residues. V lost 3 bases and J 3 bases, leaving 17 bases between the germline ends. The CDR3 nucleotides are TGCGCCAGCAGCTGGGGTCGGAGGGGAAAGACAGATACGCAGTATTTT. Translating it yields CASSWGRRGKTDTQYF.

The rearrangement joins TRBV5-6 to TRBJ1-5, with 9 bases that match TRBD1. V lost 0 bases and J lost 4; bases outside the gene matches: 2. The CDR3 is 15 residues long. Germline CDR1 is SGHDT and CDR2 is YYEEEE. The CDR3, as DNA: TGTGCCAGCAGCTTGGGGACAGGGGCGAATCAGCCCCAGCATTTT. Amino acid sequence: CASSLGTGANQPQHF.

The chain is built from TRBV7-9 and TRBJ2-7; TRBD1 agrees at 10 bases. Germline values: CDR1 SEHNR, CDR2 FQNEAQ (reference sequence). After removal of 5 bases from V and 3 bases from J, the junction contained 13 bases not matched to a gene. The length of the CDR3 is 17 residues. In DNA, the CDR3 is TGTGCCAGCAGCAGTGACAGGGGGCCTTCCCTCAACTACGAGCAGTACTTC. This translates into CASSSDRGPSLNYEQYF.